Sequencing of this TCR beta chain was carried out in a study of cytomegalovirus exposure and HLA in healthy donors. The study drew the donors from its roughly 120-subject validation cohort, separate from the approximately 690-subject first cohort. CDR3 size: 12 residues. V was trimmed by 3 bases and J by 11 bases, leaving 11 bases between them. From germline, CDR1 is SGHNT and CDR2 YYREEE (reference sequence). This clone was detected once. Its antigen is still unknown. Notes on the study in general: Rarity held for most TCR sequences, but there were some public TCRs that occurred in many donors. Overall, about 160 TCR beta chains were annotated as cytomegalovirus-associated. In the 95 to 150 validation repertoires, a later analysis found that first-cohort TCR clusters tended to co-occur.

Method: immunoSEQ multiplex PCR; TCRdb's copy keeps in-frame clones and lacks some. Of around 250,000 clones in the sample, roughly 90% are singletons; the top ten hold less than 0.4%. This TCR derives from a young woman in good health and CMV-seronegative. The material sequenced was PBMCs. J is TRBJ1-4 and V is TRBV5-4; D uncertain. The CDR3 reads CASSSESEKLFF. For the CDR3, the DNA is TGTGCCAGCAGCTCGGAGAGTGAGAAACTGTTTTTT.